Listed here are 20 T cell receptor beta chains from one sample, sequenced in a study of T cell changes during pregnancy in multiple sclerosis. Clones were read by immunoSEQ multiplex PCR, and TCRdb kept only the in-frame ones, dropping some. The sample consists of fewer than 60,000 clones, approximately 95% of them appearing once. Source: CD8+ T cells from peripheral blood mononuclear cells, taken in the first trimester of pregnancy. These receptors came from a female donor with multiple sclerosis, enrolled in a pregnancy study.

The chain is built from TRBV27 and TRBJ1-1; perhaps TRBD1 as D (5 bases). Deletions cut 7 bases from V and 3 bases from J, with 18 bases between. Germline-derived CDR1 and CDR2 are MNHEY and SMNVEV (reference sequence). The CDR3 runs 15 residues. The CDR3 DNA reads as TGTGCCAGCAAGATCGGGGGTGTCGGGGACACTGAAGCTTTCTTT. This codes for CASKIGGVGDTEAFF.

The chain combines TRBV19 with TRBJ1-2; 7 positions match TRBD1. This CDR3 region has 14 residues. Germline loops: CDR1 LNHDA, CDR2 SQIVND (reference sequence). Germline trimming cut 2 bases from V and 2 bases from J; bases unmatched to any gene: 2. CDR3 protein: CASSIRTGNYGYTF. The CDR3 DNA reads TGTGCCAGTAGTATAAGGACAGGAAACTATGGCTACACCTTC.

The rearrangement links TRBV4-1 to TRBJ2-1; possibly TRBD1 for D (5 bases). This CDR3 region has 14 residues. Per the germline V gene, CDR1 is MGHRA and CDR2 is YSYEKL. The ends were cut back, 4 bases at V and 9 bases at J, with 16 bases in the middle. The CDR3 coding sequence is TGCGCCAGCAGCCTCTCAGGCAGGGCCACTGAGCAGTTCTTC. This translates into CASSLSGRATEQFF.

The chain joins TRBV7-9 to TRBJ2-2; TRBD2 matches at 15 bases. CDR1 and CDR2 from the germline V gene are SEHNR and FQNEAQ (reference sequence). J was trimmed by 5 bases and V by 5 bases; bases with no gene match: 3. This CDR3 is 16 amino acids long. CDR3 DNA sequence: TGTGCCAGCAGCCCCGGGACTAGCGGGAGGACCGGGGAGCTGTTTTTT. Translating gives CASSPGTSGRTGELFF. Using reference TRBV7-9 and TRBJ2-2 for the parts outside the CDR3, the full variable domain is DTGVSQNPRHKITKRGQNVTFRCDPISEHNRLYWYRQTLGQGPEFLTYFQNEAQLEKSRLLSDRFSAERPKGSFSTLEIQRTEQGDSAMYLCASSPGTSGRTGELFFGEGSRLTVL.

V and J are TRBV13 and TRBJ2-1; D not resolved. Germline values: CDR1 PRHDT, CDR2 FYEKMQ (reference sequence). V shed 0 bases and J shed 7 bases, with 4 bases lying between them. The CDR3 is 12 residues long. CDR3: CASSLGRNEQFF. The CDR3 DNA follows: TGTGCCAGCAGCTTAGGTCGGAATGAGCAGTTCTTC.

The chain combines TRBV7-9 with TRBJ2-1; D gene ambiguous. Looked up from germline, CDR1 is SEHNR and CDR2 is FQNEAQ (reference sequence). The CDR3 is made up of 11 amino acids. The ends were cut back, 4 bases at V and 7 bases at J, with 5 bases in the middle. In nucleotides, the CDR3 is TGTGCCAGCAGCTCCACAAATGAGCAGTTCTTC. Amino acid sequence: CASSSTNEQFF.

This chain joins TRBV15 and TRBJ2-6; D is perhaps TRBD1 (6 bases). In germline, CDR1 is LNHNV, CDR2 YYDKDF (reference sequence). Trimming pared 3 bases from V and 2 bases from J, leaving 8 bases between. The CDR3 consists of 15 residues. The CDR3 sequence: CATSSNRAGANVLTF. The CDR3 nucleotides are TGTGCCACCAGCAGCAACAGGGCTGGGGCCAACGTCCTGACTTTC. The full variable domain, its missing parts supplied by reference TRBV15 and TRBJ2-6, is DAMVIQNPRYQVTQFGKPVTLSCSQTLNHNVMYWYQQKSSQAPKLLFHYYDKDFNNEADTPDNFQSRRPNTSFCFLDIRSPGLGDTAMYLCATSSNRAGANVLTFGAGSRLTVL.

The chain is built from TRBV4-1 and TRBJ2-3; possibly TRBD1 for D (6 bases). CDR3 length: 17 residues. The germline V and J ends were trimmed by 1 base and 0 bases, with 14 bases remaining between them. The germline gives CDR1 MGHRA, CDR2 YSYEKL. The CDR3 protein is CASSQVEGVASTDTQYF. The CDR3 DNA sequence: TGCGCCAGCAGCCAAGTCGAGGGGGTCGCTAGCACAGATACGCAGTATTTT.

The chain recombines TRBV6-1 with TRBJ1-5; 8 positions match TRBD1. The CDR3 is 16 residues long. The ends lost 2 bases at V and 6 bases at J; junction bases unmatched: 9. Per germline, CDR1 MNHNS and CDR2 SASEGT. CDR3 loop: CASSEWGYRGSQPQHF. For the CDR3, the DNA is TGTGCCAGCAGTGAATGGGGGTACAGGGGGAGTCAGCCCCAGCATTTT.

The genes are TRBV27 and TRBJ1-2; 8 bases match TRBD1. With V trimmed by 5 bases and J by 3 bases, 2 bases remained unmatched. The CDR3 has 13 amino acids. Germline V gene lookup returns CDR1 MNHEY and CDR2 SMNVEV (reference sequence). CDR3 protein: CASSRQGYYGYTF. CDR3 nucleotide sequence: TGTGCCAGCAGTCGACAGGGGTACTATGGCTACACCTTC.

The CDR3 sequence is CASPPGREGGTEAFF. Here the CDR3 DNA reads TGTGCCAGCCCCCCAGGCAGGGAAGGGGGCACTGAAGCTTTCTTT. The rearrangement joins TRBV6-4 to TRBJ1-1; D might be TRBD1 (6 bases). Per the germline V gene, CDR1 is MRHNA and CDR2 is SNTAGT. The V and J ends lost 8 bases and 4 bases respectively, with 20 bases between them. The CDR3 runs to 15 residues.

This chain connects TRBV2 to TRBJ1-5; 8 bases line up with TRBD1. The CDR3 loop spans 16 amino acids. The V and J ends lost 4 bases and 1 base, in that order; junction bases with no gene match: 6. Germline V gene sequence: CDR1 SNHLY, CDR2 FYNNEI. CDR3 coding DNA: TGTGCCAGCAGTGTGACAGGGGAGTCCAGCAATCAGCCCCAGCATTTT. Translation gives CASSVTGESSNQPQHF. Variable domain in full (rest from reference TRBV2 and TRBJ1-5): EPEVTQTPSHQVTQMGQEVILRCVPISNHLYFYWYRQILGQKVEFLVSFYNNEISEKSEIFDDQFSVERPDGSNFTLKIRSTKLEDSAMYFCASSVTGESSNQPQHFGDGTRLSIL.

J is TRBJ2-3 and V is TRBV28, with a tentative D call TRBD1 (6 bases). V lost 5 bases and J lost 1, with 25 bases in between. The CDR3 extends over 19 amino acids. Per the germline V gene, CDR1 is MDHEN and CDR2 is SYDVKM. The DNA of the CDR3 is TGTGCCAGCAGTCCCTTTTATGTTGGGACACCCGACGGCACAGATACGCAGTATTTT. Protein sequence: CASSPFYVGTPDGTDTQYF.

The chain carries TRBV9 and TRBJ2-1; 9 positions agree with TRBD2. J was trimmed by 9 bases and V by 2 bases; bases with no gene match: 9. The length of the CDR3 is 15 residues. The germline V gene encodes CDR1 SGDLS and CDR2 YYNGEE. CDR3 sequence (DNA): TGTGCCAGCAGCGTCGACGGGACTAGCAGTAGTGAGCAGTTCTTC. Translating it yields CASSVDGTSSSEQFF.

The chain links TRBV7-9 to TRBJ1-2; TRBD1 matches at 10 bases. V was pared by 5 bases and J by 4 bases, with 13 bases of the junction left unmatched. The CDR3 has 17 residues. CDR1 SEHNR and CDR2 FQNEAQ come from the germline V gene (reference sequence). DNA of the CDR3: TGTGCCAGCAGCGTGACGACAGGGGGCTCGATGGGCTATGGCTACACCTTC. This gives the protein CASSVTTGGSMGYGYTF.

The chain uses TRBV15 and TRBJ1-4; TRBD1 is a possible D gene (5 bases). Germline V gene data show CDR1 as LNHNV and CDR2 as YYDKDF (reference sequence). This CDR3 is 15 amino acids long. V dropped 1 base and J dropped 8 bases, with 14 bases sitting between them. The CDR3 DNA reads as TGTGCCACCAGCAGAGGAAGGGGATTTTCCGAAAAACTGTTTTTT. Translating it yields CATSRGRGFSEKLFF.

The chain couples TRBV5-5 to TRBJ2-3; TRBD2 is a possible D gene (6 bases). Deletions cut 1 base from V and 6 bases from J, with 12 bases between. The CDR3 has 14 residues. Per germline, CDR1 SGHKS and CDR2 YYEKEE (reference sequence). This CDR3 is CASSLPTSFDTQYF. The CDR3 DNA follows: TGTGCCAGCAGCTTGCCAACTAGCTTCGATACGCAGTATTTT.

The chain joins TRBV11-2 to TRBJ2-5; 7 nucleotides match TRBD2. There are 13 residues in the CDR3. CDR1 is SGHAT, CDR2 FQNNGV, per germline. V shed 7 bases and J 1 base; nucleotides not matched to a gene: 3. As DNA, the CDR3 is TGTGCCAGCAAGGGACTAATCCAAGAGACCCAGTACTTC. Its translation is CASKGLIQETQYF.

The gene calls are TRBV4-3 and TRBJ2-7; 9 bases are a match to TRBD2. V was clipped by 0 bases and J by 3 bases; unmatched bases: 3. Germline loops: CDR1 LGHNA, CDR2 YSLEER. This CDR3 has 15 amino acids. The CDR3 DNA follows: TGCGCCAGCAGCCAAGATACTAGCGGGTTCTACGAGCAGTACTTC. Residues: CASSQDTSGFYEQYF.

The V gene is TRBV6-1, the J gene TRBJ2-7; 8 nucleotides line up with TRBD1. Losses at the gene ends were 1 base for V and 2 bases for J; bases not matched to a gene: 4. The CDR3 totals 15 residues. Per germline, CDR1 MNHNS and CDR2 SASEGT. Written as DNA, the CDR3 is TGTGCCAGCAGTGAAGGACAGGGGCCTACCTACGAGCAGTACTTC. It encodes CASSEGQGPTYEQYF.